What follows are 14 T cell receptor beta chains derived from one specimen sequenced in a study of CD8 T cells in ankylosing spondylitis. One entry per CDR3 protein, called by TCRdb with MiXCR from the 5' RACE reads. The repertoire holds just over 350,000 distinct CDR3 sequences, with 20% as singletons. The sequenced material came from blood, either unsorted or a sorted T cell fraction (not recorded which). The receptors were sampled from a male donor with ankylosing spondylitis or in good health (not recorded which).

The table lists this clonotype with a few counts. In DNA, the CDR3 is TGTGCCAGCAGCCAAGATTCGCCACTAGCGGGGAGCCGCGAGCAGTTCTTC. Protein: CASSQDSPLAGSREQFF. The chain employs TRBV3-1 and TRBJ2-1; 10 bases align to TRBD2. The CDR3 spans 17 residues. Germline CDR1 is LGHDT and CDR2 is YNNKEL (reference sequence). V gave up 0 bases and J gave up 10 bases; unmatched junction bases: 12.

This chain links TRBV5-5 with TRBJ2-7; D may be TRBD1 or TRBD2 (5 bases each). Germline lookup yields CDR1 SGHKS and CDR2 YYEKEE (reference sequence). V was shortened by 3 bases and J by 1 base, with 17 bases between the two germline ends. This CDR3 is 16 amino acids long. In DNA form, the CDR3 reads TGTGCCAGCAGCTCCGACGTACAGGACTCATCCTACGAGCAGTACTTC. Protein sequence: CASSSDVQDSSYEQYF. The entire variable domain, with the rest obtained from reference TRBV5-5 and TRBJ2-7, is as follows: DAGVTQSPTHLIKTRGQQVTLRCSPISGHKSVSWYQQVLGQGPQFIFQYYEKEERGRGNFPDRFSARQFPNYSSELNVNALLLGDSALYLCASSSDVQDSSYEQYFGPGTRLTVT.

This clonotype was detected a few times. CDR3 nucleotide sequence: TGTGCCAGCAGCGGGGGGACGGACTCCTACGAGCAGTACTTC. Translated, it gives CASSGGTDSYEQYF. The chain combines TRBV7-9 with TRBJ2-7, with a possible D match to TRBD2 (6 bases). Trimming left V 5 bases short and J 0 bases short, with 11 bases between. The V gene's germline CDR1 is SEHNR and CDR2 FQNEAQ (reference sequence). The CDR3 runs to 14 residues. The whole variable domain, filled in from reference TRBV7-9 and TRBJ2-7, reads DTGVSQNPRHKITKRGQNVTFRCDPISEHNRLYWYRQTLGQGPEFLTYFQNEAQLEKSRLLSDRFSAERPKGSFSTLEIQRTEQGDSAMYLCASSGGTDSYEQYFGPGTRLTVT.

The sample holds a few counts of this clonotype. V usage is TRBV25-1 and J usage is TRBJ2-3; 11 nucleotides agree with TRBD1. Germline values: CDR1 MGHDK, CDR2 SYGVNS. CDR3 size: 17 residues. Trimming cost V 5 bases and J 6 bases; bases outside gene matches: 13. Written as DNA, the CDR3 is TGTGCCAGCAGTCTCCTTGGACAGGGGGCTGGAGTGGATACGCAGTATTTT. This gives the protein CASSLLGQGAGVDTQYF.

This sequence joins TRBV12-3 or TRBV12-4 and TRBJ1-1; D unresolved. This CDR3 contains 13 residues. The germline V and J ends were trimmed by 7 bases and 1 base, with 10 bases remaining between them. The CDR3 loop reads CASNLGGNTEAFF. For the CDR3, the DNA is TGTGCCAGCAACCTCGGTGGGAACACTGAAGCTTTCTTT.

This clonotype has only a few counts. The V and J genes are TRBV28 and TRBJ2-7, with no clear D. In germline, CDR1 is MDHEN, CDR2 SYDVKM. This CDR3 contains 15 residues. The V and J ends lost 7 bases and 5 bases respectively, with 21 bases between them. CDR3 in amino acids: CASTTVPGIIHEQYF. The CDR3 DNA follows: TGTGCCAGCACTACCGTGCCGGGCATCATCCACGAGCAGTACTTC.

This clonotype was seen a handful of times. The chain carries TRBV30 and TRBJ2-2, with D perhaps matching TRBD1 or TRBD2 (5 bases each). The ends were cut back, 3 bases at V and 0 bases at J, with 8 bases in the middle. In germline, CDR1 is GTSNPN, CDR2 SVGIG (reference sequence). This CDR3 is built from 14 residues. The CDR3 spells CAWSGTANTGELFF. As DNA, the CDR3 is TGTGCCTGGAGCGGGACCGCGAACACCGGGGAGCTGTTTTTT. The entire variable domain, with the rest obtained from reference TRBV30 and TRBJ2-2, is as follows: SQTIHQWPATLVQPVGSPLSLECTVEGTSNPNLYWYRQAAGRGLQLLFYSVGIGQISSEVPQNLSASRPQDRQFILSSKKLLLSDSGFYLCAWSGTANTGELFFGEGSRLTVL.

This clonotype was observed a handful of times. DNA for the CDR3: TGTGCCACGCTCCCCCATGAAGCTTTCTTT. Protein product: CATLPHEAFF. V is TRBV7-9 and J is TRBJ1-1; D unresolved. The CDR3 contains 10 residues. Trimming left V 10 bases short and J 7 bases short, with 10 bases between. Germline loops: CDR1 SEHNR, CDR2 FQNEAQ (reference sequence).

This clonotype was counted at least ten times. The chain employs TRBV29-1 and TRBJ2-6; D assignment may be TRBD1 or TRBD2 (6 bases each). V gave up 6 bases and J gave up 4 bases, with 16 bases separating them. Germline V gives CDR1 SQVTM, CDR2 ANQGSEA. This CDR3 comprises 15 residues. The CDR3 region is CSVEQGAGGANVLTF. The CDR3 coding sequence is TGCAGCGTGGAACAGGGAGCGGGCGGGGCCAACGTCCTGACTTTC.

CDR3 protein: CAWSGTGELFF. In DNA, the CDR3 is TGTGCCTGGAGCGGGACCGGGGAGCTGTTTTTT. This rearrangement joins TRBV30 to TRBJ2-2, with D unclear. V was trimmed by 3 bases and J by 5 bases, leaving 4 bases between them. The CDR3 contains 11 residues. In germline, CDR1 is GTSNPN, CDR2 SVGIG (reference sequence).

This clonotype appeared a few times. V usage is TRBV4-1 and J usage is TRBJ2-5; D is perhaps TRBD2 (7 bases). The germline V and J ends were trimmed by 5 bases and 5 bases, with 24 bases remaining between them. The V gene's germline CDR1 is MGHRA and CDR2 YSYEKL. This CDR3 is built from 17 residues. CDR3 sequence reads: CASSSRGREPREETQYF. Written as DNA, the CDR3 is TGCGCCAGCAGCTCAAGGGGGAGGGAGCCCAGGGAGGAGACCCAGTACTTC.

The CDR3 spells CASSFSTRLAVSTDTQYF. As DNA, the CDR3 is TGTGCCAGCAGCTTCAGCACTCGACTAGCGGTGAGCACAGATACGCAGTATTTT. The rearrangement joins TRBV7-2 to TRBJ2-3; 9 bases map to TRBD2. CDR3 length equals 18 residues. The V and J ends lost 3 bases and 0 bases, in that order; junction bases with no gene match: 10. CDR1 is SGHTA, CDR2 FQGNSA, per germline.

The chain is built from TRBV28 and TRBJ2-3; D might be TRBD2 (6 bases). Germline assignment: CDR1 MDHEN and CDR2 SYDVKM. V was clipped by 5 bases and J by 2 bases, with 17 bases between them. The CDR3 spans 16 residues. In nucleotides, the CDR3 is TGTGCCAGCAGTCCTCGGGGGACGCGTGACACAGATACGCAGTATTTT. Protein: CASSPRGTRDTDTQYF.

This clonotype occurred a few times. CDR3 protein: CASSYRVKNIQYF. Here the CDR3 DNA reads TGTGCCAGCAGTTACAGGGTCAAAAACATTCAGTACTTC. The rearrangement joins TRBV28 to TRBJ2-4; D may be TRBD1 (6 bases). The CDR3 loop spans 13 amino acids. Trimming shortened V by 4 bases and J by 3 bases, and 7 bases separated the two germline ends. In germline, CDR1 is MDHEN, CDR2 SYDVKM.